The 14 T cell receptor beta chains below were found in one sample sequenced in a study of PD-L1 blockade in urothelial cancer. Time point here: peripheral blood 6 weeks after treatment start. Assay used: immunoSEQ multiplex PCR; TCRdb lists only in-frame clones, some missing. The sample has about 48,000 clones; about 90% are singletons. This specimen consisted of PBMCs, obtained around atezolizumab (anti-PD-L1) treatment. These TCRs come from a man aged 55 to 70 with urothelial cancer.

This clone was detected once. CDR3 region: CASSLDRGNTEAFF. The CDR3 nucleotides read TGTGCCAGCAGTTTGGACAGGGGGAACACTGAAGCTTTCTTT. The genes are TRBV27 and TRBJ1-1, with TRBD1 matching over 9 bases. Germline V gene sequence: CDR1 MNHEY, CDR2 SMNVEV (reference sequence). The CDR3 consists of 14 residues. The V segment lost 3 bases and the J segment 1 base; nucleotides outside the gene matches: 0.

This rearrangement joins TRBV7-9 to TRBJ2-2, with 10 bases lining up with TRBD2. The CDR3 sequence is 15 residues long. Germline V gene data show CDR1 as SEHNR and CDR2 as FQNEAQ (reference sequence). Trimming took 2 bases from V and 10 from J; bases not matched to a gene: 7. The CDR3: CASSLQSGGAKELFF. The DNA for the CDR3 is TGTGCCAGCAGCTTACAAAGCGGGGGGGCGAAGGAGCTGTTTTTT.

This clone was seen more than once but under ten times. The chain couples TRBV7-2 to TRBJ1-5; tentatively, D is TRBD1 (5 bases). The germline V gene encodes CDR1 SGHTA and CDR2 FQGNSA. This CDR3 has 14 residues. V lost 3 bases and J 5 bases, leaving 11 bases between the germline ends. The CDR3 bases are TGTGCCAGCAGCTTTCAGGGCTTGGATCAGCCCCAGCATTTT. It translates to CASSFQGLDQPQHF.

This clone was seen more than once but under ten times. V is TRBV6-6 and J is TRBJ2-7, with TRBD1 as a possible D gene (5 bases). The V end was cut by 6 bases, the J end by 6 bases, with 18 bases between. Germline V gene lookup returns CDR1 MNHNY and CDR2 SVGAGI (reference sequence). This CDR3 spans 14 amino acids. CDR3 bases: TGTGCCAGCAGATCCCAGGGTGGCTTAGGCGAGCAGTACTTC. As protein: CASRSQGGLGEQYF.

The table lists this clone with a count of one. The V and J genes are TRBV5-6 and TRBJ2-2; 8 bases agree with TRBD1. The CDR3 is 16 amino acids. Germline assignment: CDR1 SGHDT and CDR2 YYEEEE. J gave up 1 base and V 4 bases, and 6 bases lay outside the gene matches. The CDR3 is CASSQDRGVNTGELFF. The CDR3 nucleotides are TGTGCCAGCAGCCAAGACAGGGGCGTGAACACCGGGGAGCTGTTTTTT.

V usage is TRBV6-5 and J usage is TRBJ1-5, with TRBD1 as a possible D gene (6 bases). Germline V lookup: CDR1 MNHEY, CDR2 SVGAGI. V was shortened by 6 bases and J by 5 bases, with 14 bases between the two germline ends. This CDR3 has 14 amino acids. The CDR3 DNA reads TGTGCCAGCAGACCCCACAGGGACGATCAGCCCCAGCATTTT. The encoded protein is CASRPHRDDQPQHF.

The chain couples TRBV27 to TRBJ1-2; TRBD1 might be the D (5 bases). The ends were cut back, 3 bases at V and 7 bases at J, with 15 bases in the middle. Looked up from germline, CDR1 is MNHEY and CDR2 is SMNVEV (reference sequence). The CDR3 has 14 amino acids. The CDR3 sequence is CASSLNYRLGGYTF. The CDR3 DNA reads as TGTGCCAGCAGTTTGAACTACAGGCTTGGTGGCTACACCTTC.

This clone was counted a single time. The chain links TRBV10-3 to TRBJ2-7, with D possibly being TRBD1 (6 bases). The V gene's germline CDR1 is ENHRY and CDR2 SYGVKD. V lost 1 base and J 3 bases, leaving 16 bases between the germline ends. This CDR3 spans 16 amino acids. The CDR3 DNA reads as TGTGCCATCAGTGAGTATACAACAGCGACAGGCTACGAGCAGTACTTC. Protein product: CAISEYTTATGYEQYF.

The chain employs TRBV28 and TRBJ1-2; 9 bases fit TRBD1. V was pared by 6 bases and J by 7 bases, with 0 bases of the junction left unmatched. This CDR3 is built from 11 residues. Germline CDR1 MDHEN, CDR2 SYDVKM. The CDR3 protein is CASRQGAGYTF. The CDR3 DNA sequence: TGTGCCAGCAGACAGGGGGCTGGCTACACCTTC.

The V call is TRBV5-1, the J call TRBJ2-1; 10 nucleotides line up with TRBD2. Unmatched junction bases numbered 7, after V lost 3 bases and J lost 7 bases. This CDR3 is built from 15 residues. CDR1 is SGHRS and CDR2 is YFSETQ in the germline V gene. The chain's CDR3 is CASSWSGGEGNEQFF. In DNA form, the CDR3 reads TGCGCCAGCAGCTGGAGCGGGGGGGAGGGAAATGAGCAGTTCTTC. Variable domain in full (rest from reference TRBV5-1 and TRBJ2-1): KAGVTQTPRYLIKTRGQQVTLSCSPISGHRSVSWYQQTPGQGLQFLFEYFSETQRNKGNFPGRFSGRQFSNSRSEMNVSTLELGDSALYLCASSWSGGEGNEQFFGPGTRLTVL.

This chain joins TRBV4-3 and TRBJ1-5, with D uncertain. From germline, CDR1 is LGHNA and CDR2 YSLEER. This CDR3 spans 13 amino acids. The V end lost 1 base, the J end lost 5 bases, and 6 bases lay between the germline ends. The CDR3 DNA reads as TGCGCCAGCAGCCAAGCGAGGGATCAGCCCCAGCATTTT. As protein: CASSQARDQPQHF.

The chain links TRBV18 to TRBJ2-3; D may be TRBD2 (6 bases). The CDR3 is made up of 16 amino acids. Trimming removed 0 bases at V and 0 bases at J, with 10 bases between. Germline assignment: CDR1 KGHSH and CDR2 LQKENI. CDR3 residues: CASSPPEGVSTDTQYF. The CDR3 DNA is TGTGCCAGCTCACCACCGGAGGGCGTTAGCACAGATACGCAGTATTTT.

The J gene is TRBJ2-4, the V gene TRBV15; D is perhaps TRBD1 (5 bases). The CDR3 has 15 amino acids. Germline loops: CDR1 LNHNV, CDR2 YYDKDF (reference sequence). Deletions cut 4 bases from V and 8 bases from J, with 18 bases between. CDR3 DNA sequence: TGTGCCACCAGCACGCGTAGGAAGGGGTCGTACATTCAGTACTTC. It specifies CATSTRRKGSYIQYF.

V is TRBV6-5 and J is TRBJ2-2, with TRBD2 as a possible D gene (6 bases). CDR1 and CDR2 (germline): MNHEY, SVGAGI. The CDR3 loop spans 14 amino acids. Trimming took off 2 bases at V and 6 bases at J, with 10 bases between the two ends. CDR3 amino acids: CASSYGTLAGELFF. In nucleotides, the CDR3 is TGTGCCAGCAGTTACGGGACTCTGGCCGGGGAGCTGTTTTTT.